A single sample gave rise to the 18 T cell receptor beta chains below, sequenced in a study of T cells expressing NK-cell markers. TCRdb re-called the 5' RACE reads; one entry per CDR3 protein, DNA not given. The table lists hundreds of thousands of distinct CDR3 sequences. Sequenced material: blood T cells: a sorted CD56 or NKG2C T cell subset, CD4+ or CD8+ T cells, or bulk PBMC T cells (not recorded which). The receptor source for this set is a woman aged 18 to 75 in good health.

This chain joins TRBV19 and TRBJ2-1. Germline V gives CDR1 LNHDA, CDR2 SQIVND (reference sequence). The CDR3 consists of 14 residues. CDR3 residues: CASTWGDSYNEQFF.

The chain employs TRBV12-3 or TRBV12-4 and TRBJ2-5; TCRdb's D call, TRBD2, is unchecked because there is no DNA. The CDR3 loop spans 13 amino acids. The CDR3 region is CASSILAKETQYF.

The chain couples TRBV20-1 to TRBJ2-1; the D gene TCRdb calls, TRBD2, cannot be checked with no DNA. This CDR3 is 13 amino acids long. The germline V gene encodes CDR1 DFQATT and CDR2 SNEGSKA (reference sequence). CDR3: CSASGTKVNEQFF.

The J gene is TRBJ2-2, the V gene TRBV10-3. Germline loops: CDR1 ENHRY, CDR2 SYGVKD. The CDR3 is 14 residues long. CDR3 region: CAILYRTTNFASFF.

The V and J genes are TRBV29-1 and TRBJ2-5. Germline values: CDR1 SQVTM, CDR2 ANQGSEA. The CDR3 has 12 residues. Here the CDR3 reads CSVGESQETQYF.

The V gene is TRBV25-1, the J gene TRBJ2-3; the D call of TRBD1 rests on TCRdb alone, since no DNA is present to check it. This CDR3 is 15 amino acids long. Germline lookup yields CDR1 MGHDK and CDR2 SYGVNS. CDR3: CASSDGGAGTDTQYF.

The chain has TRBV7-2 and TRBJ2-7. Per the germline V gene, CDR1 is SGHTA and CDR2 is FQGNSA. There are 12 residues in the CDR3. The CDR3 sequence: CASSLSVSEQYF.

The chain is built from TRBV18 and TRBJ2-2; no DNA is available, so the TRBD1 call from TCRdb remains unchecked. Germline assignment: CDR1 KGHSH and CDR2 LQKENI. This CDR3 is built from 15 residues. CDR3 in amino acids: CASQYGTANTGELFF.

The gene calls are TRBV28 and TRBJ2-3; TCRdb's D gene call, TRBD2, goes unchecked for lack of DNA. Germline CDR1 reads MDHEN; CDR2 reads SYDVKM. This CDR3 has 16 residues. The CDR3 spells CASTKGREALTDTQYF.

The V call is TRBV12-3 or TRBV12-4, the J call TRBJ2-5; checking the TCRdb D call of TRBD1 is not possible without DNA. This CDR3 region has 16 residues. CDR3 region: CASRPGQGAYQETQYF.

The V call is TRBV12-3 or TRBV12-4, the J call TRBJ1-1; the D gene TCRdb calls, TRBD1, cannot be checked with no DNA. CDR3 size: 13 residues. The CDR3 spells CASRPDRVGEAFF.

V gene TRBV15 combines with J gene TRBJ2-1. CDR3 length equals 17 residues. In germline, CDR1 is LNHNV, CDR2 YYDKDF (reference sequence). The CDR3 reads CATSRDPSGSSYNEQFF. The entire variable domain, with the rest obtained from reference TRBV15 and TRBJ2-1, is as follows: DAMVIQNPRYQVTQFGKPVTLSCSQTLNHNVMYWYQQKSSQAPKLLFHYYDKDFNNEADTPDNFQSRRPNTSFCFLDIRSPGLGDTAMYLCATSRDPSGSSYNEQFFGPGTRLTVL.

The chain has TRBV7-2 and TRBJ2-4. Germline V gives CDR1 SGHTA, CDR2 FQGNSA. This CDR3 contains 11 residues. The CDR3: CASSSGDIQYF. Supplemented by reference TRBV7-2 and TRBJ2-4, the full variable domain reads GAGVSQSPSNKVTEKGKDVELRCDPISGHTALYWYRQSLGQGLEFLIYFQGNSAPDKSGLPSDRFSAERTGGSVSTLTIQRTQQEDSAVYLCASSSGDIQYFGAGTRLSVL.

The chain carries TRBV7-6 and TRBJ2-3; with no DNA, the TCRdb D assignment of TRBD1 cannot be verified. The germline CDR1 and CDR2 sequences are SGHVS and FNYEAQ. The CDR3 contains 14 residues. The CDR3: CASSWTGFADTQYF.

V gene TRBV7-3 combines with J gene TRBJ2-1; TCRdb reports TRBD1, a call that lacks DNA to check it against. The CDR3 is 16 residues long. Germline CDR1 is SGHTA and CDR2 is FQGTGA. CDR3 amino acids: CASSSPTGRMGNEQFF.

The V gene is TRBV29-1, the J gene TRBJ1-1; TCRdb outputs TRBD1, but without DNA this stays unchecked. This CDR3 comprises 15 residues. From germline, CDR1 is SQVTM and CDR2 ANQGSEA. CDR3 protein: CSTRQGANMNTEAFF.

This rearrangement joins TRBV5-1 to TRBJ2-3; TCRdb selects TRBD2, and the lack of DNA leaves this call unchecked. CDR1 SGHRS and CDR2 YFSETQ come from the germline V gene. The CDR3 length is 16 residues. CDR3: CASSLDIAGGQDTQYF.

The genes are TRBV7-2 and TRBJ2-5. Per germline, CDR1 SGHTA and CDR2 FQGNSA. CDR3 length equals 16 residues. CDR3 residues: CASSLGHFVGSETQYF.